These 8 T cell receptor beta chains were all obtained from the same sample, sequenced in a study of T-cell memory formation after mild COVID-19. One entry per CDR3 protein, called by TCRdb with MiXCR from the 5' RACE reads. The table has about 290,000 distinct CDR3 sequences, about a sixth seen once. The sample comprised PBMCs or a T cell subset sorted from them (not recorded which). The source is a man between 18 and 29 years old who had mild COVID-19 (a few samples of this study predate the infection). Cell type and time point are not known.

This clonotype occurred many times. As DNA, the CDR3 is TGTGCCAGCAGCGGGGGCCAGGGTAAAAATGGCTACACCTTC. Encoded protein: CASSGGQGKNGYTF. This chain uses TRBV9 with TRBJ1-2; D is possibly TRBD1 (5 bases). V shed 3 bases and J shed 6 bases, with 15 bases lying between them. Looked up from germline, CDR1 is SGDLS and CDR2 is YYNGEE. The CDR3 consists of 14 residues. The variable domain in full, completed from reference TRBV9 and TRBJ1-2, reads DSGVTQTPKHLITATGQRVTLRCSPRSGDLSVYWYQQSLDQGLQFLIQYYNGEERAKGNILERFSAQQFPDLHSELNLSSLELGDSALYFCASSGGQGKNGYTFGSGTRLTVV.

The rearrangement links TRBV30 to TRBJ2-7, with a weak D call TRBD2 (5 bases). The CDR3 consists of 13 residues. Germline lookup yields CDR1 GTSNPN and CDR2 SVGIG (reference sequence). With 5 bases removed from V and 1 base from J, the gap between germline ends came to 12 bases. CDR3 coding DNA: TGTGCCTGGGATCCGGGATCTTCCTACGAGCAGTACTTC. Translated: CAWDPGSSYEQYF.

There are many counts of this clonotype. The CDR3 sequence: CASSASRQGMNEQFF. CDR3 coding DNA: TGTGCCAGCAGCGCAAGCCGACAGGGGATGAATGAGCAGTTCTTC. The rearrangement joins TRBV7-9 to TRBJ2-1; 8 nucleotides match TRBD1. Germline CDR1 is SEHNR and CDR2 is FQNEAQ (reference sequence). The CDR3 is made up of 15 amino acids. V trimming: 5 bases; J trimming: 7 bases; junction bases outside the gene matches: 10.

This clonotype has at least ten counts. The CDR3 reads CASSLAGTSSYEQYF. CDR3 nucleotides: TGTGCCAGCAGTCTTGCCGGGACTAGTAGCTACGAGCAGTACTTC. V and J are TRBV12-3 or TRBV12-4 and TRBJ2-7, with 8 bases lining up with TRBD2. V shed 5 bases, J shed 3 bases, and the junction held 9 bases outside the gene matches. The CDR3 consists of 15 residues.

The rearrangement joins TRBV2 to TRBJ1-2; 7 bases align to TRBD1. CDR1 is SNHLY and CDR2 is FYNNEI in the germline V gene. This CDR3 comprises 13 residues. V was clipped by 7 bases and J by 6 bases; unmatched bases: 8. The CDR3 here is CASNTDRANGYTF. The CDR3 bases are TGTGCCAGCAACACCGACAGGGCGAATGGCTACACCTTC.

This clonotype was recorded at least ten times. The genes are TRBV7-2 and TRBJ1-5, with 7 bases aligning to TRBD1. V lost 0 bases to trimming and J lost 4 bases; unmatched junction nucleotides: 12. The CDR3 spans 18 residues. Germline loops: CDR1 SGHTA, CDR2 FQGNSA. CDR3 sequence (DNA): TGTGCCAGCAGCTTAGCTGGGGGGGCTGCCAGGGGGAATCAGCCCCAGCATTTT. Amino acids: CASSLAGGAARGNQPQHF.

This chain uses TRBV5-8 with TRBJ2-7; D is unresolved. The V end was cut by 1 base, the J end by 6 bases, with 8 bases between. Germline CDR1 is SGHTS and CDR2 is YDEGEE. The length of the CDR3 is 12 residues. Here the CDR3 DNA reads TGTGCCAGCAGCTTGACTCTAATCGAGCAGTACTTC. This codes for CASSLTLIEQYF.

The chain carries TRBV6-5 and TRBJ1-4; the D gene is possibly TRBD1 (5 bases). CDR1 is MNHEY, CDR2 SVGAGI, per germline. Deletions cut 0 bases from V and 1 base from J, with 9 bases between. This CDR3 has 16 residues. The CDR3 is CASSYSGVVTNEKLFF. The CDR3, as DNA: TGTGCCAGCAGTTACTCGGGGGTGGTAACTAATGAAAAACTGTTTTTT.